This T cell receptor (beta chain) was recovered during a study of T cell repertoires in cytomegalovirus infection. The overall study: CMV epitopes that were recently identified and HLA-C-restricted were used alongside well-studied HLA-B-restricted ones. Study observations and caveats: HLA-C-restricted, CMV-specific TCR beta clonotypes were dominant ex vivo. Public TCR beta family frequency separated CMV-and-HLA carriers, including in an independent cohort.

TCRdb reanalysed the reads using MiXCR and keeps one entry per CDR3 protein. The sample yields about 830,000 distinct CDR3 sequences, 30% to 35% seen once. With 4 bases removed from V and 2 bases from J, the gap between germline ends came to 19 bases. Germline CDR1 and CDR2: SGHRS and YFSETQ. This CDR3 has 16 amino acids. With respect to this clonotype: Its antigen remains unidentified.

The genes are TRBV5-1 and TRBJ2-7; possibly TRBD1 or TRBD2 for D (6 bases each). The source of this sequence is a human donor in good health (CMV status not recorded). Some clones in this sample may be carry-over from other donors' samples. Sequenced material: cultured CD8+ T cells from PBMCs, taken from culture after CMV antigen stimulation. CDR3 nucleotide sequence: TGCGCCAGCAGCCCAGTCCTACAGGGAGGACCCTACGAGCAGTACTTC. It encodes CASSPVLQGGPYEQYF.